This note documents a single T cell receptor (beta chain) sequence. The sample is drawn from a study of blood T cell repertoires in COVID-19. Study-wide context: COVID-19 samples collected from the United States, Italy and Spain covered acute and convalescent phases. T cells, B-cell-depleted T cells, or PBMCs supplied cDNA or gDNA.

Source study methods: Reference gene primer amplification gave estimated nucleated cell counts. Sequenced by immunoSEQ multiplex PCR; TCRdb stores in-frame clones only, minus some. V, J and clone size derive from that table, while D and trimming were established from the DNA sequence. The sample has tens of thousands of clones; about four fifths are singletons. This TCR came from a man aged 65 to 85 with acute or convalescent COVID-19. Sequenced input: peripheral blood.

The CDR3: CASSLYGYEQYF. The CDR3 DNA is TGTGCCAGCAGTTTATACGGCTACGAGCAGTACTTC. The rearrangement uses TRBV12-3 or TRBV12-4 and TRBJ2-7; D is ambiguous. Trimming cost V 2 bases and J 3 bases, with 5 bases left between them. The CDR3 has 12 residues.